Following are 32 T cell receptor beta chains from one sample sequenced in a study of T cell responses to AZD1222 COVID-19 vaccine. Data came from immunoSEQ multiplex PCR; TCRdb stores just in-frame clones and leaves some out. The table has 110,000 or so clones, approximately 90% seen once. The sequences come from peripheral blood, collected on day 0 of AZD1222 vaccination. The receptors stem from an adult in good health.

The chain links TRBV3-1 (or the pseudogene TRBV3-2) to TRBJ1-5, with D uncertain. The length of the CDR3 is 15 residues. Per the germline V gene, CDR1 is LGHDT and CDR2 is YNNKEL (reference sequence). With 0 bases removed from V and 3 bases from J, the gap between germline ends came to 9 bases. The CDR3 loop is CASSQESRYNQPQHF. CDR3 DNA: TGTGCCAGCAGCCAAGAAAGTCGGTACAATCAGCCCCAGCATTTT.

This CDR3 reads CATSSQTGLDSPLHF. Here the CDR3 DNA reads TGTGCCACCAGCTCCCAGACAGGGCTGGATTCACCCCTCCACTTT. The genes are TRBV15 and TRBJ1-6; 7 nucleotides line up with TRBD1. The V segment lost 5 bases and the J segment 8 bases; nucleotides outside the gene matches: 9. CDR3 length: 15 amino acids. Germline V lookup: CDR1 LNHNV, CDR2 YYDKDF (reference sequence).

The chain couples TRBV6-2 or TRBV6-3 to TRBJ2-6, with 7 bases lining up with TRBD2. The CDR3 extends over 15 amino acids. V lost 2 bases and J lost 4; bases outside the gene matches: 2. In germline, CDR1 is MNHEY, CDR2 SVGEGT. CDR3 DNA: TGTGCCAGCAGTTACAGCGGGGCCGGGGCCAACGTCCTGACTTTC. Translated, it gives CASSYSGAGANVLTF.

The chain combines TRBV5-4 with TRBJ1-2; tentatively, D is TRBD1 (6 bases). Trimming cost V 9 bases and J 6 bases, with 21 bases left between them. Germline-derived CDR1 and CDR2 are SGHNT and YYREEE (reference sequence). CDR3 size: 14 residues. The CDR3 DNA reads TGTGCCACCAAAGAACAGGGCCTGGGACATGGCTACACCTTC. Its translation is CATKEQGLGHGYTF.

This clone was counted a single time. The chain combines TRBV5-1 with TRBJ2-7; 10 bases align to TRBD2. The CDR3 spans 16 residues. The germline V gene has CDR1 SGHRS and CDR2 YFSETQ. V gave up 1 base and J gave up 0 bases; unmatched junction bases: 4. CDR3 sequence reads: CASSLRTSGSSYEQYF. The CDR3 nucleotides are TGCGCCAGCAGCTTGAGGACTAGCGGCAGCTCCTACGAGCAGTACTTC.

The chain uses TRBV28 and TRBJ1-6, with 9 bases identical to TRBD1. The CDR3 is made up of 13 amino acids. J gave up 7 bases and V 6 bases, and 1 base lay outside the gene matches. Looked up from germline, CDR1 is MDHEN and CDR2 is SYDVKM. CDR3: CASRTGGNSPLHF. The CDR3 DNA reads as TGTGCCAGCAGGACAGGGGGGAATTCACCCCTCCACTTT.

This clone was seen just once. The V and J genes are TRBV30 and TRBJ2-5; D is possibly TRBD1 (5 bases). Trimming removed 2 bases from V and 2 bases from J, with 9 bases in between. Per the germline V gene, CDR1 is GTSNPN and CDR2 is SVGIG (reference sequence). CDR3 length: 13 residues. This CDR3 reads CAWSLGLQETQYF. CDR3 DNA: TGTGCCTGGAGTTTGGGGCTTCAAGAGACCCAGTACTTC.

This rearrangement joins TRBV28 to TRBJ1-2; a possible D gene is TRBD1 (6 bases). Germline CDR1 and CDR2: MDHEN and SYDVKM. Trimming took off 6 bases at V and 7 bases at J, with 27 bases between the two ends. The CDR3 length is 17 residues. The CDR3 bases are TGTGCCAGCAGCTATGGACCTAGGGACATTACGCAATCTGGCTACACCTTC. As protein: CASSYGPRDITQSGYTF.

J is TRBJ2-5 and V is TRBV14; D not certain. Germline assignment: CDR1 SGHDN and CDR2 FVKESK. The CDR3 loop spans 15 amino acids. V lost 1 base to trimming and J lost 5 bases, with 14 bases between them. The CDR3 DNA sequence: TGTGCCAGCAGCCAAGCCAAGGGTTTGGCGGAGACCCAGTACTTC. Translation gives CASSQAKGLAETQYF.

The V gene is TRBV10-3, the J gene TRBJ2-7; TRBD1 matches at 8 bases. This CDR3 has 16 amino acids. Germline CDR1 reads ENHRY; CDR2 reads SYGVKD. V shed 0 bases, J shed 3 bases, and the junction held 7 bases outside the gene matches. CDR3 nucleotides: TGTGCCATCAGTGAGTCTTTGGGACAGGTAGACTACGAGCAGTACTTC. Translated: CAISESLGQVDYEQYF.

This chain links TRBV28 with TRBJ1-3; D gene unclear. The CDR3 extends over 15 amino acids. Germline V gives CDR1 MDHEN, CDR2 SYDVKM. The V end lost 6 bases, the J end lost 0 bases, and 12 bases lay between the germline ends. CDR3 residues: CASRPQTSSGNTIYF. As DNA, the CDR3 is TGTGCCAGCAGGCCACAGACTTCCTCTGGAAACACCATATATTTT.

In nucleotides, the CDR3 is TGTGCCAGCAGTCGACAGTCCCAAGAGACCCAGTACTTC. This translates into CASSRQSQETQYF. The chain employs TRBV12-3 or TRBV12-4 and TRBJ2-5, with TRBD1 as a possible D gene (5 bases). CDR3 length: 13 residues. The V gene lost 5 bases and the J gene lost 1 base, with 8 bases spanning the gap.

The V gene is TRBV7-8, the J gene TRBJ2-1; D gene ambiguous. V lost 0 bases to trimming and J lost 4 bases, with 7 bases between them. CDR1 is SGHVS, CDR2 FQNEAQ, per germline. The CDR3 has 14 amino acids. CDR3 in DNA: TGTGCCAGCAGCTTAGCGATCCTATACAATGAGCAGTTCTTC. It yields the protein CASSLAILYNEQFF.

This chain links TRBV7-2 with TRBJ2-7; 7 nucleotides align to TRBD2. The CDR3 loop spans 14 amino acids. The V and J ends lost 6 bases and 2 bases, in that order; junction bases with no gene match: 7. Germline lookup yields CDR1 SGHTA and CDR2 FQGNSA. The CDR3, as DNA: TGTGCCAGCAGAAAAGGACTAGGGGCCTACGAGCAGTACTTC. Encoded protein: CASRKGLGAYEQYF.

The chain links TRBV9 to TRBJ2-4; the match to TRBD1 covers 7 bases. Trimming at V came to 5 bases and at J to 8 bases, leaving 10 bases not matched to a gene. Germline V gene lookup returns CDR1 SGDLS and CDR2 YYNGEE. The CDR3 has 14 amino acids. The CDR3 coding sequence is TGTGCCAGCAGTCTCCGGGACAGTGGAGACATTCAGTACTTC. Residues: CASSLRDSGDIQYF.

This clone was seen a single time. The chain recombines TRBV27 with TRBJ2-1; 12 positions match TRBD1. With V trimmed by 8 bases and J by 9 bases, 11 bases remained unmatched. The germline gives CDR1 MNHEY, CDR2 SMNVEV (reference sequence). The CDR3 contains 15 residues. CDR3 loop: CASGRRDRGRGEQFF. The CDR3 DNA follows: TGTGCCAGCGGACGACGGGACAGGGGGCGCGGTGAGCAGTTCTTC.

V gene TRBV7-2 combines with J gene TRBJ1-1, with D hard to call. Germline V gene lookup returns CDR1 SGHTA and CDR2 FQGNSA. The V end was cut by 3 bases, the J end by 1 base, with 6 bases between. The CDR3 is 13 residues long. CDR3 coding DNA: TGTGCCAGCAGCTTGCGGGAGAACACTGAAGCTTTCTTT. Amino acids: CASSLRENTEAFF.

The chain employs TRBV6-2 or TRBV6-3 and TRBJ2-5, with D maybe TRBD2 (6 bases). Trimming shortened V by 6 bases and J by 3 bases, and 14 bases separated the two germline ends. The CDR3 extends over 14 amino acids. The germline V gene has CDR1 MNHEY and CDR2 SVGEGT. Written as DNA, the CDR3 is TGTGCCAGCAGCCCACGGGGGTACGAAGAGACCCAGTACTTC. This translates into CASSPRGYEETQYF.

The chain carries TRBV4-2 and TRBJ1-3, with 10 nucleotides matching TRBD1. V shed 1 base and J 0 bases; nucleotides not matched to a gene: 6. The CDR3 has 18 amino acids. CDR1 is LGHNA, CDR2 YNFKEQ, per germline. CDR3: CASSQALWTGGSGNTIYF. CDR3 sequence (DNA): TGTGCCAGCAGCCAAGCTTTGTGGACAGGGGGCTCTGGAAACACCATATATTTT.

The gene calls are TRBV7-8 and TRBJ2-7; possible D gene TRBD1, 5 bases. V was cut by 2 bases and J by 3 bases, with 8 bases left in between. Germline V lookup: CDR1 SGHVS, CDR2 FQNEAQ. The CDR3 runs to 13 residues. The CDR3 DNA sequence: TGTGCCAGCAGCTTAACAGGATTCTACGAGCAGTACTTC. Protein: CASSLTGFYEQYF.

The chain links TRBV4-2 to TRBJ2-2; no clear D gene. Germline V gene lookup returns CDR1 LGHNA and CDR2 YNFKEQ. Trimming removed 0 bases at V and 3 bases at J, with 5 bases between. The CDR3 runs to 14 residues. CDR3 sequence (DNA): TGTGCCAGCAGCCAAGATCTGGACACCGGGGAGCTGTTTTTT. It is translated as CASSQDLDTGELFF.

J is TRBJ1-5 and V is TRBV21-1. TRBV21-1 is labeled a pseudogene. This CDR3 is 15 amino acids long. CDR3 bases: TGTGCCAGCAGCAAGCTTCAGGAGAACCATCAGCCCCAGCATTTT. This sequence encodes CASSKLQENHQPQHF.

This clone was recorded only once. The chain employs TRBV19 and TRBJ1-4; 8 bases map to TRBD1. V lost 4 bases and J lost 3; bases outside the gene matches: 7. CDR3 length: 16 amino acids. Germline lookup yields CDR1 LNHDA and CDR2 SQIVND (reference sequence). The CDR3 nucleotides read TGTGCCAGTAGTAGGACCACAGGGGGTTCTAATGAAAAACTGTTTTTT. Translated, it gives CASSRTTGGSNEKLFF.

This clone was seen only once. The chain is built from TRBV5-1 and TRBJ2-7; 9 bases match TRBD1. Germline loops: CDR1 SGHRS, CDR2 YFSETQ. The CDR3 contains 15 residues. The junction had 5 bases not matched to a gene; V was cut back by 4 bases and J by 0 bases. CDR3 bases: TGCGCCAGCAGCCGAGAGACAGGGGGCTCCTACGAGCAGTACTTC. Amino acids: CASSRETGGSYEQYF.

The chain links TRBV18 to TRBJ1-1, with TRBD1 identical over 8 bases. J lost 10 bases, V lost 3 bases, and 13 bases had no gene match. Germline values: CDR1 KGHSH, CDR2 LQKENI. This CDR3 spans 15 amino acids. The CDR3: CASSPTVQTGALAFF. The CDR3 DNA reads TGTGCCAGCTCACCCACAGTACAGACAGGGGCTCTAGCTTTCTTT. Full variable domain (remainder filled in from reference TRBV18 and TRBJ1-1): NAGVMQNPRHLVRRRGQEARLRCSPMKGHSHVYWYRQLPEEGLKFMVYLQKENIIDESGMPKERFSAEFPKEGPSILRIQQVVRGDSAAYFCASSPTVQTGALAFFGQGTRLTVV.

This sequence joins TRBV19 and TRBJ1-5; D is unclear. Germline CDR1 and CDR2: LNHDA and SQIVND (reference sequence). The CDR3 has 15 residues. With 6 bases removed from V and 0 bases from J, the gap between germline ends came to 12 bases. The CDR3 spells CASRKTLYSNQPQHF. The CDR3 DNA sequence: TGTGCCAGTAGGAAGACGTTGTATAGCAATCAGCCCCAGCATTTT.

The rearrangement links TRBV9 to TRBJ2-5; the match to TRBD2 covers 10 bases. Germline loops: CDR1 SGDLS, CDR2 YYNGEE. The CDR3 runs 16 residues. V shed 3 bases, J shed 6 bases, and the junction held 11 bases outside the gene matches. For the CDR3, the DNA is TGTGCCAGCAGCGCCCTAGGAGCGGGGGGGCCTCAGACCCAGTACTTC. Translation gives CASSALGAGGPQTQYF.

The J gene is TRBJ1-2, the V gene TRBV30, with 8 bases lining up with TRBD1. J lost 2 bases, V lost 6 bases, and 5 bases had no gene match. CDR1 GTSNPN and CDR2 SVGIG come from the germline V gene (reference sequence). This CDR3 region has 13 residues. The CDR3 coding sequence is TGTGCCTGCGGACAGGGATACAACTATGGCTACACCTTC. Its protein product is CACGQGYNYGYTF.

The CDR3 DNA reads as TGTGCCAGCAGCACCCTCGGGGGCAATCAGCCCCAGCATTTT. Translating gives CASSTLGGNQPQHF. This chain links TRBV7-9 with TRBJ1-5; no reliable D call. Germline values: CDR1 SEHNR, CDR2 FQNEAQ (reference sequence). The CDR3 has 14 residues. V gave up 5 bases and J gave up 2 bases, with 10 bases separating them. Drawing the rest from reference TRBV7-9 and TRBJ1-5, the complete variable domain is DTGVSQNPRHKITKRGQNVTFRCDPISEHNRLYWYRQTLGQGPEFLTYFQNEAQLEKSRLLSDRFSAERPKGSFSTLEIQRTEQGDSAMYLCASSTLGGNQPQHFGDGTRLSIL.

The chain employs TRBV5-6 and TRBJ1-3, with 10 bases aligning to TRBD1. The CDR3 length is 14 residues. Trimming cost V 4 bases and J 6 bases; bases outside gene matches: 4. Germline values: CDR1 SGHDT, CDR2 YYEEEE. This CDR3 is CASSPGTGENTIYF. CDR3 coding DNA: TGTGCCAGCAGCCCTGGGACAGGGGAAAACACCATATATTTT.

The chain employs TRBV5-8 and TRBJ1-4; D not certain. The length of the CDR3 is 15 residues. The germline V and J ends were trimmed by 0 bases and 7 bases, with 13 bases remaining between them. Per germline, CDR1 SGHTS and CDR2 YDEGEE. The CDR3 region is CASSLEEAGSEKLFF. The DNA of the CDR3 is TGTGCCAGCAGCTTGGAGGAGGCAGGTAGTGAAAAACTGTTTTTT. Together with reference TRBV5-8 and TRBJ1-4, the CDR3 gives the full variable domain: EAGVTQSPTHLIKTRGQQATLRCSPISGHTSVYWYQQALGLGLQFLLWYDEGEERNRGNFPPRFSGRQFPNYSSELNVNALELEDSALYLCASSLEEAGSEKLFFGSGTQLSVL.

The rearrangement joins TRBV6-5 to TRBJ1-2; 9 bases map to TRBD1. This CDR3 has 15 amino acids. The J segment lost 8 bases and the V segment lost 2 bases, leaving 9 bases of the junction unmatched. Germline CDR1 and CDR2: MNHEY and SVGAGI. The CDR3 DNA reads TGTGCCAGCAGTTACATAGGGACAGGGTCGATCGGCTACACCTTC. Translated: CASSYIGTGSIGYTF.